This T cell receptor beta chain was obtained from a study of Graves' ophthalmopathy and Graves' hyperthyroidism. The CDR3 consists of 14 residues. Between the trimmed V and J ends, which lost 6 bases and 7 bases, there was a span of 18 bases. Many counts were recorded for this clonotype. Amplification from RNA transcripts yielded the TCR beta CDR3 regions. HTBI primers primed a first-round RT-PCR, and a second-round multiplex PCR followed. One entry per CDR3 protein results from TCRdb running MiXCR on the multiplex PCR reads. The sample contains over a million distinct CDR3 sequences, about two fifths of which appear only once. Each hyperthyroidism patient was newly diagnosed, with under 2 months' duration, and aged 18 to 65.

The chain is built from TRBV12-3 or TRBV12-4 and TRBJ2-5, with D perhaps matching TRBD2 (5 bases). The TCR sequence derives from an adult man with Graves' hyperthyroidism. The specimen was peripheral blood or thyroid tissue (not recorded which). The CDR3 DNA is TGTGCCAGCAGCCGCCGGGATGCCCCCGGGACCCAGTACTTC. This encodes CASSRRDAPGTQYF.